This T cell receptor (beta chain) was obtained from a study of T-cell reconstitution after alpha-beta-depleted transplantation in children (dated by TCRdb to the mid-2010s). Some background on the complete study: The study quantitatively tracked T-cell immune reconstitution after TCRalphabeta/CD19-depleted allogeneic hematopoietic cell transplantation in children using TCR repertoire profiling.

As encoded in the germline V gene, CDR1 is ENHRY while CDR2 is SYGVKD. V and J lose 6 bases and 0 bases, and a span of 12 bases separates them. The CDR3 runs 15 amino acids, cysteine and phenylalanine included. The entry retains the CDR3 DNA only, 45 bases that are in frame from base 1. Results the study describes overall, beyond this receptor: In some patients, the high TCRbeta diversity seen at day 60 was put down to recipient T cells and intrathymic progenitors that had survived conditioning. Hyperexpanded clone frequencies declined over subsequent months; after one year, T-cell counts and TCRbeta diversity were mostly attributed to newly produced T cells. The apparently early alphabetaT-cell count recovery about two months after transplant was reportedly dependent on only several hundred rapidly expanded clones derived from non-depleted graft cells.

Details on this clonotype: Its antigen remains unidentified. The input lacks base qualities; no much larger clone sits a single base away.

Library creation used PCR. Sequencing relied on an Illumina HiSeq 2500. TCR library preparation used molecular barcoding, with unique molecular identifiers applied to normalize quantification of the TCRbeta repertoire. TCRdb reprocessed the public reads (quality trimming at Q25 with fastp, clone calling with MiXCR) and kept in-frame beta chains. For every CDR3 protein sequence, its rows merge into one entry that carries the most common genes and DNA. This sample holds about 210,000 distinct CDR3 sequences; roughly 15% were observed only once. The top ten clonotypes cover around 45% of the sample. This specimen's treatment or condition label, per the study, means: allogeneic hematopoietic cell transplantation with graft depleted of TCRalphabeta T cells and CD19 B cells. TCRalphabeta/CD19-depleted allogeneic hematopoietic cell grafts were given to the transplant recipients, all of whom were children.

The rearrangement joined TRBV10-3 to TRBJ1-3, with the D gene call left open. This receptor was taken from a male patient under 10 years old who had a stem cell transplant for acute lymphoblastic leukemia, so the T cells may come from the graft donor. The sequences come from PBMCs, mostly from graft donor cells, collected 360 days after TCRalphabeta/CD19-depleted stem cell transplant. The DNA sequence is given as TGTGCCATCAGCGCATTACCCTACTCTGGAAACACCATATATTTT. This translates into CAISALPYSGNTIYF.